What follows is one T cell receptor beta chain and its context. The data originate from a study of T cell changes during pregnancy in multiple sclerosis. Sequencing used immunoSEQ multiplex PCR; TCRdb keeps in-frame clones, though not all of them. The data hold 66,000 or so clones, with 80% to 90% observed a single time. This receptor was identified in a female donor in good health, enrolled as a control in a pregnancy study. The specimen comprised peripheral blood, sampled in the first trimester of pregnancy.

The CDR3 sequence is CASSPGPQNTEAFF. Written as DNA, the CDR3 is TGTGCCAGCAGCCCTGGGCCTCAGAACACTGAAGCTTTCTTT. The chain employs TRBV7-3 and TRBJ1-1; D is unresolved. Germline V lookup: CDR1 SGHTA, CDR2 FQGTGA. V lost 5 bases to trimming and J lost 1 base, with 11 bases between them. The CDR3 spans 14 residues.